This passage covers 21 T cell receptor beta chains from one sample sequenced in a study of blood T cell repertoires in COVID-19. TCRdb keeps only in-frame clones here, not all; method: immunoSEQ multiplex PCR. The sample lists some 200,000 clones, under 85% seen once, with around 6.3% in the top ten. Sequencing used peripheral blood. All receptors come from a middle-aged woman with acute or convalescent COVID-19.

This clone showed up just once. The chain is built from TRBV28 and TRBJ1-1; TRBD1 might be the D (6 bases). This CDR3 is 13 amino acids long. Germline CDR1 MDHEN, CDR2 SYDVKM. Trimming pared 5 bases from V and 6 bases from J, leaving 13 bases between. CDR3 residues: CASSQTGYAEAFF. The CDR3 DNA follows: TGTGCCAGCAGTCAAACAGGGTACGCTGAAGCTTTCTTT.

The genes are TRBV7-2 and TRBJ1-5; tentative D call: TRBD1 (5 bases). V was clipped by 2 bases and J by 0 bases, with 8 bases between them. Germline values: CDR1 SGHTA, CDR2 FQGNSA. The CDR3 loop spans 15 amino acids. This CDR3 reads CASSLTGNSNQPQHF. CDR3 in DNA: TGTGCCAGCAGCTTAACAGGAAATAGCAATCAGCCCCAGCATTTT.

In its sample, this clone was seen a few times. V gene TRBV30 combines with J gene TRBJ2-7; D gene uncertain. Germline lookup yields CDR1 GTSNPN and CDR2 SVGIG (reference sequence). V lost 1 base and J 4 bases, leaving 8 bases between the germline ends. CDR3 length: 12 amino acids. CDR3 in amino acids: CAWSEPGYEQYF. CDR3 DNA: TGTGCCTGGAGTGAGCCGGGTTACGAGCAGTACTTC.

This chain uses TRBV5-5 with TRBJ1-2; 7 positions match TRBD1. This CDR3 region has 14 residues. V lost 7 bases, J lost 6 bases, and 12 bases stayed unmatched. Germline V CDR1 and CDR2: SGHKS, YYEKEE (reference sequence). This CDR3 is CASGTPYRGNGYTF. The CDR3 region has the DNA TGTGCCAGCGGTACTCCTTACAGGGGTAATGGCTACACCTTC.

The chain carries TRBV5-1 and TRBJ2-7; 9 bases are shared with TRBD2. The CDR3 is made up of 15 amino acids. Germline assignment: CDR1 SGHRS and CDR2 YFSETQ. J gave up 2 bases and V 0 bases, and 3 bases lay outside the gene matches. CDR3 in amino acids: CASSLAASGAYEQYF. The CDR3, as DNA: TGCGCCAGCAGCTTGGCGGCTAGCGGGGCCTACGAGCAGTACTTC.

The chain has TRBV4-1 and TRBJ1-2; D possibly corresponds to TRBD1 (5 bases). Trimming cost V 1 base and J 9 bases, with 21 bases left between them. The V gene's germline CDR1 is MGHRA and CDR2 YSYEKL. This CDR3 spans 16 amino acids. The CDR3 is CASSQGGWGGYRSYTF. The CDR3, as DNA: TGCGCCAGCAGCCAAGGAGGGTGGGGGGGATACAGGAGCTACACCTTC.

The chain couples TRBV5-6 to TRBJ1-3, with D unclear. The CDR3 has 13 residues. Trimming removed 4 bases from V and 4 bases from J, with 9 bases in between. The germline V gene encodes CDR1 SGHDT and CDR2 YYEEEE. This CDR3 reads CASSPAHGNTIYF. In DNA, the CDR3 is TGTGCCAGCAGCCCTGCACACGGAAACACCATATATTTT. The whole variable domain, filled in from reference TRBV5-6 and TRBJ1-3, reads DAGVTQSPTHLIKTRGQQVTLRCSPKSGHDTVSWYQQALGQGPQFIFQYYEEEERQRGNFPDRFSGHQFPNYSSELNVNALLLGDSALYLCASSPAHGNTIYFGEGSWLTVV.

V usage is TRBV2 and J usage is TRBJ2-5, with 8 bases matching TRBD1. The germline V gene encodes CDR1 SNHLY and CDR2 FYNNEI. The V and J ends lost 7 bases and 3 bases, in that order; junction bases with no gene match: 7. The CDR3 is 14 residues long. In DNA form, the CDR3 reads TGTGCCAGCAACACCAGGGGGCGAGAAGAGACCCAGTACTTC. Translating it yields CASNTRGREETQYF.

The chain uses TRBV2 and TRBJ1-2; 10 bases line up with TRBD1. The germline V gene has CDR1 SNHLY and CDR2 FYNNEI. This CDR3 spans 14 amino acids. The V segment lost 4 bases and the J segment 7 bases; nucleotides outside the gene matches: 6. DNA for the CDR3: TGTGCCAGCAGTGGTGGGACAGGGGTTTTTGGCTACACCTTC. Protein sequence: CASSGGTGVFGYTF.

CDR3 amino acids: CASSPWTSGRGGEQFF. In DNA, the CDR3 is TGTGCCAGCTCACCCTGGACTAGCGGGAGGGGCGGTGAGCAGTTCTTC. This rearrangement joins TRBV18 to TRBJ2-1; 15 bases fit TRBD2. The CDR3 has 16 amino acids. The V gene's germline CDR1 is KGHSH and CDR2 LQKENI. Trimming at V came to 3 bases and at J to 9 bases, leaving 6 bases not matched to a gene.

The chain combines TRBV12-5 with TRBJ2-1; TRBD2 matches at 9 bases. Germline lookup yields CDR1 LGHNT and CDR2 FRNRAP. There are 14 residues in the CDR3. Trimming cost V 5 bases and J 12 bases; bases outside gene matches: 11. The CDR3 DNA sequence: TGTGCTAGTGGTGCGGGGGGGCCCTCAGCCGTGCAGTTCTTC. Translated: CASGAGGPSAVQFF.

This clone has just one count. The rearrangement uses TRBV30 and TRBJ1-3, with D perhaps matching TRBD1 (5 bases). V was cut by 4 bases and J by 0 bases, with 7 bases left in between. Germline V gene sequence: CDR1 GTSNPN, CDR2 SVGIG (reference sequence). The CDR3 is 13 amino acids. CDR3 in amino acids: CAWTRVSGNTIYF. The CDR3 nucleotides are TGTGCCTGGACCAGGGTCTCTGGAAACACCATATATTTT.

This sequence joins TRBV24-1 and TRBJ1-2; 9 nucleotides line up with TRBD1. This CDR3 is 16 amino acids long. V shed 6 bases, J shed 5 bases, and the junction held 12 bases outside the gene matches. Per the germline V gene, CDR1 is KGHDR and CDR2 is SFDVKD. The CDR3 DNA is TGTGCCACCAGTCTCGGGGGACAGGGAGACAATTATGGCTACACCTTC. It encodes CATSLGGQGDNYGYTF.

This sequence joins TRBV6-5 and TRBJ1-3; D is unresolved. This CDR3 contains 14 residues. V was pared by 7 bases and J by 0 bases, with 10 bases between. Germline-derived CDR1 and CDR2 are MNHEY and SVGAGI. This chain's CDR3 is CASTSGGSGNTIYF. CDR3 coding DNA: TGTGCCAGCACCTCGGGAGGCTCTGGAAACACCATATATTTT.

The J gene is TRBJ2-3, the V gene TRBV3-1 (or the pseudogene TRBV3-2), with TRBD2 identical over 7 bases. The CDR3 has 15 residues. Germline CDR1 is LGHDT and CDR2 is YNNKEL (reference sequence). The V gene end was trimmed by 2 bases and the J gene end by 3 bases; junction bases not matched to a gene: 5. The CDR3 region is CASSQRGVWTDTQYF. As DNA, the CDR3 is TGTGCCAGCAGCCAACGGGGGGTCTGGACAGATACGCAGTATTTT.

V gene TRBV7-9 combines with J gene TRBJ1-1; D gene unclear. V gave up 1 base and J gave up 3 bases, with 6 bases separating them. The CDR3 loop spans 13 amino acids. In germline, CDR1 is SEHNR, CDR2 FQNEAQ (reference sequence). The DNA of the CDR3 is TGTGCCAGCAGCTTAGTGTCCGACACTGAAGCTTTCTTT. Its translation: CASSLVSDTEAFF.

V is TRBV30 and J is TRBJ2-7; D gene ambiguous. The CDR3 extends over 12 amino acids. Germline V gene lookup returns CDR1 GTSNPN and CDR2 SVGIG (reference sequence). V lost 3 bases and J 6 bases, leaving 12 bases between the germline ends. DNA of the CDR3: TGTGCCTGGAGAAGAGATACCCCCGAGCAGTACTTC. It specifies CAWRRDTPEQYF.

The V gene is TRBV11-2, the J gene TRBJ2-1; D possibly corresponds to TRBD2 (6 bases). This CDR3 is built from 13 residues. Germline CDR1 SGHAT, CDR2 FQNNGV. V dropped 4 bases and J dropped 9 bases, with 13 bases sitting between them. CDR3 nucleotide sequence: TGTGCCAGCAGCTCCGAGACTAGTAGTGAGCAGTTCTTC. Translation: CASSSETSSEQFF.

The V gene is TRBV6-4, the J gene TRBJ2-7; 12 bases agree with TRBD2. Germline V gene sequence: CDR1 MRHNA, CDR2 SNTAGT. Losses at the gene ends were 3 bases for V and 4 bases for J; bases not matched to a gene: 16. CDR3 length: 19 residues. CDR3 DNA: TGTGCCAGCAGTGATCGACTAGCGGGAGTGGGGAGCGAGGTATACGAGCAGTACTTC. Its protein is CASSDRLAGVGSEVYEQYF.

This sequence joins TRBV9 and TRBJ1-6; the match to TRBD1 covers 11 bases. This CDR3 comprises 16 residues. After removal of 4 bases from V and 9 bases from J, the junction contained 9 bases not matched to a gene. CDR1 is SGDLS and CDR2 is YYNGEE in the germline V gene. In DNA form, the CDR3 reads TGTGCCAGCAGCACGGCCGGGACAGGGGGTTTTTCACCCCTCCACTTT. Translated, it gives CASSTAGTGGFSPLHF.

The chain employs TRBV7-9 and TRBJ2-2; D ambiguous. CDR1 SEHNR and CDR2 FQNEAQ come from the germline V gene (reference sequence). The V end was cut by 0 bases, the J end by 6 bases, with 5 bases between. The CDR3 has 13 amino acids. CDR3 bases: TGTGCCAGCAGCTTAGCAGCTGCCGGGGAGCTGTTTTTT. Protein: CASSLAAAGELFF.